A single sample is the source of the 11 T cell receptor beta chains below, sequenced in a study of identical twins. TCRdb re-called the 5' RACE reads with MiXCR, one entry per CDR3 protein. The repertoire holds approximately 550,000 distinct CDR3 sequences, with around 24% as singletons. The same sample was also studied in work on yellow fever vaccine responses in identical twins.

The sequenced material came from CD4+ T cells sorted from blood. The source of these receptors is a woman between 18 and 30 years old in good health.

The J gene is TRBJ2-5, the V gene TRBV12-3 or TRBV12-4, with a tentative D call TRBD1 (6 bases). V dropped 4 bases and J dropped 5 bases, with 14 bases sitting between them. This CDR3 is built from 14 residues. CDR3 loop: CASSWGQWQETQYF. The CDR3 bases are TGTGCCAGCAGTTGGGGGCAGTGGCAGGAGACCCAGTACTTC.

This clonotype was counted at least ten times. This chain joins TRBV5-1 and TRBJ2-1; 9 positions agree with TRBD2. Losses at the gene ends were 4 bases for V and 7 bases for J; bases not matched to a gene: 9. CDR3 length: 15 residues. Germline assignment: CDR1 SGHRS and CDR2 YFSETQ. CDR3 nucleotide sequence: TGCGCCAGCAGCCCCCGGTGGACTAGCGTGAATGAGCAGTTCTTC. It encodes CASSPRWTSVNEQFF.

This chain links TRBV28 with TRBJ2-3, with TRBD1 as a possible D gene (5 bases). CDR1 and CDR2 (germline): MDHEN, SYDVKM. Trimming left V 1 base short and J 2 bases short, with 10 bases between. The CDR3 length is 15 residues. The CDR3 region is CASSLSDTYTDTQYF. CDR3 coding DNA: TGTGCCAGCAGTTTATCGGACACTTACACAGATACGCAGTATTTT.

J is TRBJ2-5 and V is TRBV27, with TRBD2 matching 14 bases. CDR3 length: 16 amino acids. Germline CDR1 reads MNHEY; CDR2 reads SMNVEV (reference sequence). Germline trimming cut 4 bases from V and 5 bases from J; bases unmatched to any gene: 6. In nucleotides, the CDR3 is TGTGCCAGCAGTTCGGGACTAGCGGGAGTACGGGAGACCCAGTACTTC. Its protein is CASSSGLAGVRETQYF.

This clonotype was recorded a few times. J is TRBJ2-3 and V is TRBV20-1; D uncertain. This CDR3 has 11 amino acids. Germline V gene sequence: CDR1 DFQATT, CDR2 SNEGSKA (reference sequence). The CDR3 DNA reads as TGCACGGGTGGGAGCACAGATACGCAGTATTTT. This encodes CTGGSTDTQYF.

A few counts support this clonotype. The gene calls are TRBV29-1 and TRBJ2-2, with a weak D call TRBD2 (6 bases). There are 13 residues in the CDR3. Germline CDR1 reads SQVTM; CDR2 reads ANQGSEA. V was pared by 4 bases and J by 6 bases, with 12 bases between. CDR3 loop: CSVGGLSPGELFF. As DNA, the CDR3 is TGCAGCGTTGGGGGACTGTCCCCCGGGGAGCTGTTTTTT.

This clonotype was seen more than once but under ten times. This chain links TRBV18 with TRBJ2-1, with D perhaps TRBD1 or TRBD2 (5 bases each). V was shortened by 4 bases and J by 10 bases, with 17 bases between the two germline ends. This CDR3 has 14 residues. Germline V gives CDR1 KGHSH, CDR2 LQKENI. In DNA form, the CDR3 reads TGTGCCAGCTCACAGCCCCGAGAGGGGCACGAGCAGTTCTTC. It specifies CASSQPREGHEQFF.

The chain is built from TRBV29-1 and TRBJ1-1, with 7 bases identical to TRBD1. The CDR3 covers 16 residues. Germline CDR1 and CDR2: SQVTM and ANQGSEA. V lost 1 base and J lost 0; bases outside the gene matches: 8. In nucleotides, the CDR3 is TGCAGCGTTGAAGGGGCTCGGGACAGAGTGAACACTGAAGCTTTCTTT. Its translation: CSVEGARDRVNTEAFF.

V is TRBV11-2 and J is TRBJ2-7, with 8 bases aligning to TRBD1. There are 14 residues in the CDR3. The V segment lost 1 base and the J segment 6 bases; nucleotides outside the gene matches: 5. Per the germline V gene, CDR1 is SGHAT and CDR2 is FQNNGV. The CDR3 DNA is TGTGCCAGCAGCTTAGCGGGGCAGGGGGCCGAGCAGTACGTC. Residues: CASSLAGQGAEQYV.

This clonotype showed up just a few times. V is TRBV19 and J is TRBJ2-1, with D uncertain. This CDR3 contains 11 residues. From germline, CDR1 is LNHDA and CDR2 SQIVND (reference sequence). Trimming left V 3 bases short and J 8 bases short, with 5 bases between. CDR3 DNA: TGTGCCAGTAGTATTAGGTATGAGCAGTTCTTC. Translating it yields CASSIRYEQFF.

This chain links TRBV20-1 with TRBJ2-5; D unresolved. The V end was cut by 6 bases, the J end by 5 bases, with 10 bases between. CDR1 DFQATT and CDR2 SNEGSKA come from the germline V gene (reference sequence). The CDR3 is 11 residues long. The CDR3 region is CSAAQGETQYF. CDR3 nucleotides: TGCAGTGCGGCACAAGGGGAGACCCAGTACTTC.